This entry features one T cell receptor beta chain sequence. This receptor's antigen is unknown. No clone much larger than this one lies a single base away; base qualities are absent. The data belong to a study of cytomegalovirus exposure and HLA in healthy donors (dated by TCRdb to about 2017). About the study as a whole: In an earlier analysis of several hundred of the donors, around 290 Gb of sequence data and 90 million to 130 million unique TCR beta sequences from about 180 million T cells were reported. Approximately 310 gigabases of sequencing data and 70 million to 95 million unique TCR sequences made up an early release that covered about 640 HLA-typed donors. Of the approximately 400 genotyped donors, around 81% fell in the genetic ancestry cluster associated with self-reported Caucasian donors. The study aimed to test whether cataloging public T cell receptors could reveal signatures of past pathogen exposure. The study used immunosequencing to profile the T cell repertoires of around 600 subjects and linked those repertoires to cytomegalovirus serostatus. In addition to the first cohort of 666 subjects, a separate validation cohort of approximately 110 different subjects was used. To predict cytomegalovirus infection status, the study combined high-throughput TCR immunosequencing, statistical association of individual TCRs with disease status, and machine learning. A later analysis re-analyzed previously published TCR beta repertoires from roughly 690 donors and added high-resolution HLA genotyping to study TCR occurrence patterns. The later analysis used no new phenotypic data to find candidate immune exposures, relying instead on TCR beta sequences and their occurrence across donors. To decide whether each TCR beta V gene segment behaved as functional or pseudogenic, an earlier analysis of nearly 600 of the donors relied on high-throughput TCR beta sequencing. Alongside the repertoire data, information on donor age, sex, ethnicity and CMV serostatus was compiled. A later genetic analysis took genome-wide SNP genotypes for about three fifths of the roughly 670 donors and used that subset as a discovery cohort. Every repertoire in the discovery cohort had been generated on one and the same sequencing platform. Both class I and class II loci were covered by HLA typing, at four-digit resolution. Typing coverage varied by locus: roughly 620-630 donors for A, B, C, DRB1 and DQB1; 522 for DQA1; 600 to 610 for DPA1; approximately 470 for DPB1. Because of strong linkage in the cohort, 5 or 6 DR-DQ haplotypes were treated as single units for association and clustering. Across about 380 genotyped donors of the cohort, an average of roughly 200,000 unique TCR beta nucleotide sequences per donor were sequenced, and 15% to 20% of those sequences were non-productive.

Summary of the overall study and its limitations: In vitro tests confirmed that a few of the cytomegalovirus-associated TCR beta chains recognize cytomegalovirus antigens. A further reported finding was that TCR beta sequences accurately predicted the HLA-A and HLA-B alleles for most subjects in the first cohort. A later analysis found that HLA-associated TCR beta chains were more clonally expanded and had lower generation probabilities than equally common non-associated chains. A later analysis found that most CMV-associated TCR beta chains appeared HLA-restricted, with HLA associations seemingly driven largely by CMV exposure. CMV serostatus was the only immune exposure information available for the cohort. Cytomegalovirus status was reported to be diagnosed by the classifier with high specificity and sensitivity in both the original and validation cohorts. The authors suggested that the approach could potentially be extended to other disease states and immunological phenotypes. Strong co-occurrence of HLA alleles, especially DR and DQ, made assigning TCR associations to individual alleles difficult. In this cohort, only TCR beta chains were sequenced, and detectable features were limited by the absence of alpha or paired-chain data. According to a later analysis, parvovirus B19, influenza, CMV and Epstein-Barr virus appeared linked to several top co-occurrence clusters. The sequencing pipeline was judged likely to have produced a cluster of highly shared sequence variants as a technical artifact. Most TCR sequences were seen in very few donors, while some public TCRs were found in many individuals. The study gave a list of 150 to 200 TCR beta chains associated with cytomegalovirus. A later genetic analysis associated a missense DCLRE1C variant with V-gene and J-gene trimming of TCR beta chains, and an independent cohort replicated the association. An earlier analysis of 450 to 750 of the donors showed that most TCR beta V segments appeared in productive rearrangements either about 90% or about 30% of the time, which broadly matched IMGT annotations. According to a later genetic analysis, donors in an Asian-associated ancestry cluster had fewer N-insertions in productive TCRs than the approximately 700-donor mean. The presence/absence analyses assumed that sequencing depth was roughly uniform across donors, and that assumption may not be true. Because some donors lacked HLA typing at each locus, the association tests relied only on the typed subset. At a false discovery rate of 0.05, a later analysis linked 16,951 TCR beta sequences to specific HLA alleles. Some 15 rarely observed V segments, including chromosome 9 orphons, were excluded from the earlier analysis of approximately 500 of the donors because counts were too low. Some IMGT-functional V segments, including TRBV6-2 and TRBV6-3, could not be told apart with the 87-base-pair reads, so those segments were excluded. Linkage disequilibrium might explain the correlated functional status among segregating V segments, but an unknown experimental factor could not be ruled out. In a later analysis, the rate of TCR association differed among HLA loci, with DRB1 alleles having the most associated TCRs and HLA-C alleles having the fewest.

Library generation was performed with the immunoSEQ multiplex PCR assay. For the multiplex PCR, a mixture combining 60 forward primers for TCR Vbeta segments and 13 reverse primers for TCR Jbeta segments was used. Amplification of the CDR3 region of rearranged TCR beta genes was performed with a multiplex PCR assay on genomic DNA. Amplified TCR beta libraries were sequenced as 87-base-pair reads on the Illumina HiSeq System. As for how the authors treated the data: In a later analysis, roughly 80 million unique TCR beta chains were counted across the approximately 640 repertoires, and roughly 11 million of these chains were shared by at least two donors. Raw reads were error-corrected and collapsed into unique sequences with a nearest-neighbor algorithm that merged closely related sequences to remove PCR and sequencing errors. CDR3 sequences were aligned to IMGT reference sequences to assign V, D and J gene segments. For a sequence to be retained, a match of at least six nucleotides to both a V gene segment and a J gene segment was required. Rearrangements were classified as productive when the CDR3 lacked stop codons and remained in frame with V and J, and all other rearrangements were classified as non-productive. Following IMGT convention, CDR3 was defined as the stretch from the second conserved V-encoded cysteine up to the conserved J-encoded phenylalanine. The earlier analysis of about 610 of the donors excluded any sequence lacking an unambiguous match to a single V gene segment. An earlier analysis of 500 to 600 of the donors classified V segments as functional when productive rearrangements were above 56.7% and as segregating when the standard deviation between donors was above 5%. To diagnose cytomegalovirus status from the catalog of TCR beta chain sequences, a statistical classification framework was built. V and J gene assignment, in a later analysis, came from comparing TCR nucleotide sequences with IMGT/GENE-DB human TR gene sequences. Using the TCRdist pipeline, a later analysis assigned CDR3 sequences along with most-parsimonious VDJ recombination scenarios. In a later analysis, every TCR beta chain was defined by the combination of its CDR3 amino acid sequence and its V-gene family, and reads without a unique V-gene family were dropped. As a way to deal with suspected cross-contamination and a sequencing artifact, a later analysis dropped 450 to 700 nucleotide sequences that were highly shared and had low generation probability. For each public chain, a later analysis derived a clonal expansion index from normalized ranks of inferred template counts within each repertoire. In a later analysis, generation probabilities were computed with a VDJ recombination model fitted to out-of-frame rearrangements, and the resulting probabilities were checked against IGoR. In a later analysis, TCR-TCR, TCR-HLA and TCR-CMV co-occurrence was scored with hypergeometric tests, and a repertoire-size bias correction was applied to TCR pairs. In a later analysis, false discovery rates were estimated by permuting HLA or CMV assignments 20 times. In a later analysis, co-occurring TCRs were grouped with DBSCAN, and TCRdist sequence similarity was added when clustering was performed within HLA-allele-positive subsets. For co-occurrence clustering, repertoires with fewer than 30,000 or more than 120,000 public chains were excluded, along with 5 or 6 repertoires with anomalous nucleotide sharing. Sourced from immuneACCESS, this table was stored by TCRdb with only in-frame sequences that have V and J called. A share of the clones is absent; for the studies checked, an unresolved V gene accounts for under half, and the remainder has no known explanation. The V and J calls and clone size were taken over from that table, and D and trimming were inferred from the DNA. Recorded for this sample are about 150,000 clones; more than 60% of them occurred a single time. The ten top clones hold under 9% of the sample.

The cohort consisted of more than 650 healthy bone marrow donors. At the time of sampling, all cohort members were nominally healthy, though unrecorded immune exposures were likely present. The donor tested CMV seropositive, placing the donor among the 250 to 350 seropositive members of the cohort. Every donor gave a peripheral blood sample, and the peripheral blood mononuclear cells from that sample were used for TCR beta sequencing. The Qiagen DNeasy Blood Extraction Kit was used to extract genomic DNA from the blood cell samples. The CDR3 measures 14 amino acids from cysteine to phenylalanine. Here the CDR3 DNA is all that survives: 42 bases in frame from base 1. Trimming costs V 4 bases and J 6 bases, and their ends lie 11 bases apart. As encoded in the germline V gene, CDR1 is SGDLS while CDR2 is YYNGEE.

The sequenced sample consisted of PBMCs. The rearranged segments are TRBV9 and TRBJ1-6; the D gene identity is not certain. This sequence originates from a middle-aged woman in good health and CMV-seropositive. The CDR3 reads CASSTSVANSPLHF. The DNA reads TGTGCCAGCAGCACCTCCGTAGCTAATTCACCCCTCCACTTT.